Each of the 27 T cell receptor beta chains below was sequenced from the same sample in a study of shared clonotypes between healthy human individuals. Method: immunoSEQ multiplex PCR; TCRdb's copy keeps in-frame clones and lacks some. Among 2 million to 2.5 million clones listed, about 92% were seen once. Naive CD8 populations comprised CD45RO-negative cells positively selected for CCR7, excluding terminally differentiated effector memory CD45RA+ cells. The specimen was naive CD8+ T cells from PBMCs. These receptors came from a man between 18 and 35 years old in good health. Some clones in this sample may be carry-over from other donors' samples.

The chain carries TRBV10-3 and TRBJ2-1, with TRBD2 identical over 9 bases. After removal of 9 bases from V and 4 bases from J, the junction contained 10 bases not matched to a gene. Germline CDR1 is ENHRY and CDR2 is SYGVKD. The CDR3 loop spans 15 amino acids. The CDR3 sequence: CAIDSGTSRYNEQFF. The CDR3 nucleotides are TGTGCCATTGACTCCGGGACTAGCAGATACAATGAGCAGTTCTTC.

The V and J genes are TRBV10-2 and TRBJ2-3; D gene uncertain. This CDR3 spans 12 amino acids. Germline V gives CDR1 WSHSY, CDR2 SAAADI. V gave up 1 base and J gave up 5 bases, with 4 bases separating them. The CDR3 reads CASSEWKDTQYF. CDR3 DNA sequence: TGCGCCAGCAGTGAGTGGAAAGATACGCAGTATTTT.

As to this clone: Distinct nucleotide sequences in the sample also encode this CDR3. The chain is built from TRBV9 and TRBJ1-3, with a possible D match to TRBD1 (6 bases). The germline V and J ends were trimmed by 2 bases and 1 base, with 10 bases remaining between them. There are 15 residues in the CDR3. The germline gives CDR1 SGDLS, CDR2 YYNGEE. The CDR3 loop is CASSVTGTSGNTIYF. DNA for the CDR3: TGTGCCAGCAGCGTTACAGGGACTTCTGGAAACACCATATATTTT.

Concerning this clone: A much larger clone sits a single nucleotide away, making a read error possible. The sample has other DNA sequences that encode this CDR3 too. The CDR3 region has the DNA TGTGCCAGCAGTCCCGGGACAGGGTCCTACGAGCAGTACTTC. Translated, it gives CASSPGTGSYEQYF. The V gene is TRBV28, the J gene TRBJ2-7, with 9 bases identical to TRBD1. CDR3 length equals 14 residues. The germline V gene has CDR1 MDHEN and CDR2 SYDVKM. The J segment lost 1 base and the V segment lost 5 bases, leaving 3 bases of the junction unmatched. Filled out from reference TRBV28 and TRBJ2-7, the complete variable domain reads DVKVTQSSRYLVKRTGEKVFLECVQDMDHENMFWYRQDPGLGLRLIYFSYDVKMKEKGDIPEGYSVSREKKERFSLILESASTNQTSMYLCASSPGTGSYEQYFGPGTRLTVT.

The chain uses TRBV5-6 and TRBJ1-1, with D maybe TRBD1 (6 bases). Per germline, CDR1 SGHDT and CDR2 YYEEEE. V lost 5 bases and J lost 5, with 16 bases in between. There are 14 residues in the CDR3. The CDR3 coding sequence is TGTGCCAGCAGTTACCCACAGGGTATGACTGAAGCTTTCTTT. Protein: CASSYPQGMTEAFF. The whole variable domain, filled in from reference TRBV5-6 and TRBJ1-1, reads DAGVTQSPTHLIKTRGQQVTLRCSPKSGHDTVSWYQQALGQGPQFIFQYYEEEERQRGNFPDRFSGHQFPNYSSELNVNALLLGDSALYLCASSYPQGMTEAFFGQGTRLTVV.

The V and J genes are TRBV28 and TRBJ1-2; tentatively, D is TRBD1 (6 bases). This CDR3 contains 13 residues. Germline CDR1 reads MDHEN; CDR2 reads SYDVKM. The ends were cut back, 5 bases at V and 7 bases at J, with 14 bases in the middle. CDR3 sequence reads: CASSPGTRGGYTF. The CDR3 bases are TGTGCCAGCAGTCCGGGGACACGGGGTGGCTACACCTTC.

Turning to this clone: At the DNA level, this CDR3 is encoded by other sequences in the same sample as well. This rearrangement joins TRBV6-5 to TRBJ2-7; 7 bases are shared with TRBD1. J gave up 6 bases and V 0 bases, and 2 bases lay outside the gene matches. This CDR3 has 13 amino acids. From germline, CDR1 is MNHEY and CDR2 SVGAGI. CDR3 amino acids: CASSYSDRAEQYF. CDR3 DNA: TGTGCCAGCAGTTACTCCGACAGGGCCGAGCAGTACTTC.

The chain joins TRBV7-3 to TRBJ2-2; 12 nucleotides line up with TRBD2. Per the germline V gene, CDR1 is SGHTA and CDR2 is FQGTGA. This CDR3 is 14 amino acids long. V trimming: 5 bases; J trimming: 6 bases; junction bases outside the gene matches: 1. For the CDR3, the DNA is TGTGCCAGCAGCCTAGCGGGAGGGTCCGGGGAGCTGTTTTTT. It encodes CASSLAGGSGELFF.

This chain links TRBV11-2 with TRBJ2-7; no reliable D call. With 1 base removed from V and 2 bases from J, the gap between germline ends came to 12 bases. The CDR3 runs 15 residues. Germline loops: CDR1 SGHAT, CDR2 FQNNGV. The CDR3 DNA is TGTGCCAGCAGCTTAGGGACGGCCTCACCCTACGAGCAGTACTTC. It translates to CASSLGTASPYEQYF.

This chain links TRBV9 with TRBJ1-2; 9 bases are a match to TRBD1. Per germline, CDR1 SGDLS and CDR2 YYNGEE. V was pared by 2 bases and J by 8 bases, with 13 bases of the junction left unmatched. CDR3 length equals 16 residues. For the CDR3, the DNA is TGTGCCAGCAGCGTTACAGGGGGCCCCGGAGGTTGGGGCTACACCTTC. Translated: CASSVTGGPGGWGYTF. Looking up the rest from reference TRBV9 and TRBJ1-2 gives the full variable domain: DSGVTQTPKHLITATGQRVTLRCSPRSGDLSVYWYQQSLDQGLQFLIQYYNGEERAKGNILERFSAQQFPDLHSELNLSSLELGDSALYFCASSVTGGPGGWGYTFGSGTRLTVV.

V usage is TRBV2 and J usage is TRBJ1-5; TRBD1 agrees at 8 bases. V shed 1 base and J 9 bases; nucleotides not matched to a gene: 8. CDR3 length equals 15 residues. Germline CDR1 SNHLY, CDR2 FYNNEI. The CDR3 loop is CASSEDGTGWGPQHF. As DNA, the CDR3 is TGTGCCAGCAGTGAAGATGGGACAGGTTGGGGGCCCCAGCATTTT. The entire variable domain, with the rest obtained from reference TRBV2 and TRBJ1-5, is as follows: EPEVTQTPSHQVTQMGQEVILRCVPISNHLYFYWYRQILGQKVEFLVSFYNNEISEKSEIFDDQFSVERPDGSNFTLKIRSTKLEDSAMYFCASSEDGTGWGPQHFGDGTRLSIL.

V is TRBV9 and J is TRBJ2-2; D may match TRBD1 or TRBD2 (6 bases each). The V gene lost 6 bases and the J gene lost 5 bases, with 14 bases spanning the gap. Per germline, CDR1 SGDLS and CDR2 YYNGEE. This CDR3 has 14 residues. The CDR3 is CASNPGGGTGELFF. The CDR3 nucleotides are TGTGCCAGCAACCCCGGGGGCGGGACCGGGGAGCTGTTTTTT.

The CDR3 protein is CASNRRGGETQYF. The CDR3 DNA sequence: TGTGCCAGCAACAGGAGGGGAGGGGAGACCCAGTACTTC. The chain joins TRBV5-4 to TRBJ2-5; 7 nucleotides match TRBD2. The CDR3 runs to 13 residues. Germline lookup yields CDR1 SGHNT and CDR2 YYREEE (reference sequence). V dropped 6 bases and J dropped 5; count of bases not matched to a gene: 7.

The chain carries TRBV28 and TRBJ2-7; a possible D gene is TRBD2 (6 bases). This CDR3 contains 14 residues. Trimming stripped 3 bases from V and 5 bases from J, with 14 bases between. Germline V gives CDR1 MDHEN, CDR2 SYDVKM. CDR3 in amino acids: CASSFSGGGDEQYF. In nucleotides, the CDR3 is TGTGCCAGCAGTTTTTCTGGGGGAGGAGACGAGCAGTACTTC.

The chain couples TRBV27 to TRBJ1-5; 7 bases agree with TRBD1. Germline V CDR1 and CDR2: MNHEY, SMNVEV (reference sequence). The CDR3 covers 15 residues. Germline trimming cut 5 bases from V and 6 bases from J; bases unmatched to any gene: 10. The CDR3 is CASSPTGHSSQPQHF. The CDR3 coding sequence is TGTGCCAGCAGTCCGACAGGGCATTCGAGTCAGCCCCAGCATTTT.

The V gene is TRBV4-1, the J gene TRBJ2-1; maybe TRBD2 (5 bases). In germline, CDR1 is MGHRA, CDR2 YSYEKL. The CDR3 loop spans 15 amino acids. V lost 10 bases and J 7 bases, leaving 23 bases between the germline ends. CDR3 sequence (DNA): TGCGCCACAGGAAAAGAGAGGGCCGGTCAAAATGAGCAGTTCTTC. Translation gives CATGKERAGQNEQFF.

The CDR3 loop is CASSPGLAGLDTQYF. In DNA form, the CDR3 reads TGTGCCAGCAGCCCCGGACTAGCGGGGTTAGATACGCAGTATTTT. The J gene is TRBJ2-3, the V gene TRBV5-4; 12 bases fit TRBD2. Trimming removed 4 bases from V and 5 bases from J; junction bases left unmatched: 5. Germline CDR1 is SGHNT and CDR2 is YYREEE (reference sequence). The CDR3 totals 15 residues.

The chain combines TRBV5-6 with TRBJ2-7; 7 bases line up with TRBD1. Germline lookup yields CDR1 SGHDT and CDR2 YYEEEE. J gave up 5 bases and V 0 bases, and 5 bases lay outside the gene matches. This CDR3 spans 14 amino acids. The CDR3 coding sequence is TGTGCCAGCAGCTTGGTCGGACAGGCCAACGAGCAGTACTTC. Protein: CASSLVGQANEQYF. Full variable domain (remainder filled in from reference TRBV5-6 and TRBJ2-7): DAGVTQSPTHLIKTRGQQVTLRCSPKSGHDTVSWYQQALGQGPQFIFQYYEEEERQRGNFPDRFSGHQFPNYSSELNVNALLLGDSALYLCASSLVGQANEQYFGPGTRLTVT.

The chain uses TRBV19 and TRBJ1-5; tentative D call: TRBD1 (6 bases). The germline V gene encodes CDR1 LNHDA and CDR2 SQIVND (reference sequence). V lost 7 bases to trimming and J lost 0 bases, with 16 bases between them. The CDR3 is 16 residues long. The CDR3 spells CASMQGRVYSNQPQHF. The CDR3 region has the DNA TGTGCCAGTATGCAGGGGCGGGTTTATAGCAATCAGCCCCAGCATTTT.

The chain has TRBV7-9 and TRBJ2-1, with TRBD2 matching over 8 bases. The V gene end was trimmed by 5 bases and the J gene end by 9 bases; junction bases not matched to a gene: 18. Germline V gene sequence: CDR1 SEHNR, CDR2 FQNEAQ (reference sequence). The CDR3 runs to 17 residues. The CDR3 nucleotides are TGTGCCAGCAGCCCGGGGGGCCGGGAGGGGCCTTTGGGTGAGCAGTTCTTC. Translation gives CASSPGGREGPLGEQFF.

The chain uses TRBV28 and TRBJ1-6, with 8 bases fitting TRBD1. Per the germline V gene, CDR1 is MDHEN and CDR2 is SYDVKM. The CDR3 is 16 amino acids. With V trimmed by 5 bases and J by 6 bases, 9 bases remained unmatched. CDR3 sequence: CASSKDRGIGNSPLHF. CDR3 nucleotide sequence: TGTGCCAGCAGTAAAGACAGGGGCATAGGTAATTCACCCCTCCACTTT.

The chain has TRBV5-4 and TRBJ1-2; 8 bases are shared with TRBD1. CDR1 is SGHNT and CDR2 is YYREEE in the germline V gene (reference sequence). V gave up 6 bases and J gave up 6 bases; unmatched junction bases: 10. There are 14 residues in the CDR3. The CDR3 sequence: CASNAGGRGHGYTF. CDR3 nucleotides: TGTGCCAGCAACGCAGGTGGCAGGGGGCATGGCTACACCTTC.

CDR3 sequence reads: CASSQDPGVGTEAFF. The DNA of the CDR3 is TGCGCCAGCAGCCAAGATCCGGGGGTAGGGACTGAAGCTTTCTTT. V and J are TRBV4-1 and TRBJ1-1, with D tentatively TRBD1 (5 bases). The V gene lost 0 bases and the J gene lost 5 bases, with 13 bases spanning the gap. The length of the CDR3 is 15 residues. Looked up from germline, CDR1 is MGHRA and CDR2 is YSYEKL.

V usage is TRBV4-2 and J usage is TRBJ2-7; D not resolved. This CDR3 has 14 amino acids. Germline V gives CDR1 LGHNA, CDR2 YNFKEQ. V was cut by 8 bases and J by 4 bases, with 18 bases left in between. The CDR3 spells CASRLGLGSYEQYF. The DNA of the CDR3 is TGTGCCAGCCGCCTTGGGCTAGGGTCGTACGAGCAGTACTTC.

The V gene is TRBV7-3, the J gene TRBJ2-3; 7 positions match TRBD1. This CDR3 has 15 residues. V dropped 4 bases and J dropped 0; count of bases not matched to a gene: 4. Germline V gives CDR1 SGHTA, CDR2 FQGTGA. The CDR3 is CASSSGQASTDTQYF. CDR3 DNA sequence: TGTGCCAGCAGCTCTGGACAGGCGAGCACAGATACGCAGTATTTT.

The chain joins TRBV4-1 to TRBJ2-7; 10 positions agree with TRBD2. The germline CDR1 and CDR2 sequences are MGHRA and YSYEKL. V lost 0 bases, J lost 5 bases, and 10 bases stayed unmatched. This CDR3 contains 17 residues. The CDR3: CASSQEPGGSGRDEQYF. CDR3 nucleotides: TGCGCCAGCAGCCAAGAGCCCGGCGGGAGCGGGAGGGACGAGCAGTACTTC.

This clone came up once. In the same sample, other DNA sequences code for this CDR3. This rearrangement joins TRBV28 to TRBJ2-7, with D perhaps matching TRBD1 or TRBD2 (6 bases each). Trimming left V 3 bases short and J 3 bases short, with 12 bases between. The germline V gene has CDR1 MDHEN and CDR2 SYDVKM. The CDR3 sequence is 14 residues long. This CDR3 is CASSFSRGGYEQYF. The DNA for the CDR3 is TGTGCCAGCAGTTTTTCCAGGGGAGGCTACGAGCAGTACTTC.